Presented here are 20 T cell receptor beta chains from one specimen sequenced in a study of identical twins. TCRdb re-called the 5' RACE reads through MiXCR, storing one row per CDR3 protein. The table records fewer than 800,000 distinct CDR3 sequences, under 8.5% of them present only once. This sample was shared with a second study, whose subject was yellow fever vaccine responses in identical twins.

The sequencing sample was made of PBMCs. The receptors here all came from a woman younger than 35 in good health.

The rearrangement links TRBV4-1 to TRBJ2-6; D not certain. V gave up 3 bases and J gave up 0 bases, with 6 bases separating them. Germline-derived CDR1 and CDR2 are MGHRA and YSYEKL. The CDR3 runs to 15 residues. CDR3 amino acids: CASSQAISGANVLTF. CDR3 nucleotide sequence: TGCGCCAGCAGCCAGGCCATCTCTGGGGCCAACGTCCTGACTTTC.

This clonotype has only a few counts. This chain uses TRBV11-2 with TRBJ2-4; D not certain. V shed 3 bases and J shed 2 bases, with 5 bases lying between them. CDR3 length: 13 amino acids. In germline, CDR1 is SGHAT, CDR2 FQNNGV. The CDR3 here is CASSFSSKNIQYF. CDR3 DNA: TGTGCCAGCAGCTTCTCGTCCAAAAACATTCAGTACTTC. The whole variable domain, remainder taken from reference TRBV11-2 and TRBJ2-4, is EAGVAQSPRYKIIEKRQSVAFWCNPISGHATLYWYQQILGQGPKLLIQFQNNGVVDDSQLPKDRFSAERLKGVDSTLKIQPAKLEDSAVYLCASSFSSKNIQYFGAGTRLSVL.

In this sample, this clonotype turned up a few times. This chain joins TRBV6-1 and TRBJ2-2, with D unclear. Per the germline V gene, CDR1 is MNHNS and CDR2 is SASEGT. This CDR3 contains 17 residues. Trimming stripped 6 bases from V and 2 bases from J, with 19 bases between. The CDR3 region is CASRPGGRWENTGELFF. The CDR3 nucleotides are TGTGCCAGCAGGCCCGGTGGCCGGTGGGAAAACACCGGGGAGCTGTTTTTT.

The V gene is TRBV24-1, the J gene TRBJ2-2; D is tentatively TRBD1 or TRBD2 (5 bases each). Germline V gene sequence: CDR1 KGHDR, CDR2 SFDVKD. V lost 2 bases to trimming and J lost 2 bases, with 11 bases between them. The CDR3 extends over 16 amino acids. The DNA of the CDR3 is TGTGCCACCAGTGATTCAAGGGGACCAAACACCGGGGAGCTGTTTTTT. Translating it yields CATSDSRGPNTGELFF.

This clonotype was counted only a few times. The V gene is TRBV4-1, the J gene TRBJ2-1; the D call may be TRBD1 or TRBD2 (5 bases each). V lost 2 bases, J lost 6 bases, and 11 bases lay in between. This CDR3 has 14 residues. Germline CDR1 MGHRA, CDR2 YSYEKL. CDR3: CASSQSRGPNEQFF. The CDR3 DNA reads TGCGCCAGCAGCCAATCCCGGGGCCCCAATGAGCAGTTCTTC.

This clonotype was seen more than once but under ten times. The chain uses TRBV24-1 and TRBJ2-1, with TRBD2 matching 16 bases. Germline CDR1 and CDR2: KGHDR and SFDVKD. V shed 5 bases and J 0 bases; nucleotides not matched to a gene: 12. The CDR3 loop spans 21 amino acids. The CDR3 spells CATSGTAGLAGGPGSYNEQFF. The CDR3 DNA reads TGTGCCACCAGTGGGACAGCGGGACTAGCGGGAGGGCCTGGCTCCTACAATGAGCAGTTCTTC.

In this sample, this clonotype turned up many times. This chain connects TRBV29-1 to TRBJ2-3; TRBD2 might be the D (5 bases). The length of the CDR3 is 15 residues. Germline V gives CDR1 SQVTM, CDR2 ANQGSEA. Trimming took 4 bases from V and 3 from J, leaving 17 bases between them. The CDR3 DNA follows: TGCAGCGTTGTACCGCCACGGGGAGCGACAGATACGCAGTATTTT. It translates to CSVVPPRGATDTQYF.

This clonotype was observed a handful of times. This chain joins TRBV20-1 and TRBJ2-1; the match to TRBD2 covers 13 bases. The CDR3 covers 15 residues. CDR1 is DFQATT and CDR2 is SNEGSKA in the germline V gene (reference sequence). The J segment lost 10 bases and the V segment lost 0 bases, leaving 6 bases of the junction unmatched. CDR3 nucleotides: TGCAGTGCTAGAGAAACTAGCGGGGGGGTGGGGGAGCAGTTCTTC. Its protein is CSARETSGGVGEQFF.

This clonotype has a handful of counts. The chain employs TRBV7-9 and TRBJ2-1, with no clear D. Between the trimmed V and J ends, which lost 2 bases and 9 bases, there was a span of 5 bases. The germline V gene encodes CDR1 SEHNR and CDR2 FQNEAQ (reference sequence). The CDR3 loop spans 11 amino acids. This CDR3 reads CASSLKLEQFF. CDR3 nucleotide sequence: TGTGCCAGCAGCTTAAAGCTTGAGCAGTTCTTC.

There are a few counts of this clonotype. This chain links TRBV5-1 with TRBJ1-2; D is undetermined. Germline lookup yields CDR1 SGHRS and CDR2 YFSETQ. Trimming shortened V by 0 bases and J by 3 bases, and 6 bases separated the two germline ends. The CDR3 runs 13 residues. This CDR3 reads CASSLADYYGYTF. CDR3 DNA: TGCGCCAGCAGCTTGGCCGATTACTATGGCTACACCTTC. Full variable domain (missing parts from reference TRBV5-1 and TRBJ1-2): KAGVTQTPRYLIKTRGQQVTLSCSPISGHRSVSWYQQTPGQGLQFLFEYFSETQRNKGNFPGRFSGRQFSNSRSEMNVSTLELGDSALYLCASSLADYYGYTFGSGTRLTVV.

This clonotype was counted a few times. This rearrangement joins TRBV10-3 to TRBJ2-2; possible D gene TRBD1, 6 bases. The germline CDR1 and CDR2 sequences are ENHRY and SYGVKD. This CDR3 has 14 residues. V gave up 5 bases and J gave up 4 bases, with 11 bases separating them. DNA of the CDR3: TGTGCCATCAGTCTACAGGGCGCCACCGGGGAGCTGTTTTTT. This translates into CAISLQGATGELFF.

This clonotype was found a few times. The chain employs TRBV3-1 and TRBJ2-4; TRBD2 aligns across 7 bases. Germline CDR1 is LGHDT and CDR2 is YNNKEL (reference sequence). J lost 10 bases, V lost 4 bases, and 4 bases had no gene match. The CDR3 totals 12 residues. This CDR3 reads CASSLGRRIQYF. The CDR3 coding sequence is TGTGCCAGCAGCCTCGGGAGGAGGATTCAGTACTTC.

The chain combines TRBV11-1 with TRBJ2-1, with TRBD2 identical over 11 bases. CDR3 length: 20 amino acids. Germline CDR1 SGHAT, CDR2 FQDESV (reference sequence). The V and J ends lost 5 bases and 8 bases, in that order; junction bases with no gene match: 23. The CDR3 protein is CASSTNRGLGKLAGVDEQFF. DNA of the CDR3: TGTGCCAGCAGCACAAACAGGGGCCTCGGGAAACTAGCGGGAGTCGATGAGCAGTTCTTC.

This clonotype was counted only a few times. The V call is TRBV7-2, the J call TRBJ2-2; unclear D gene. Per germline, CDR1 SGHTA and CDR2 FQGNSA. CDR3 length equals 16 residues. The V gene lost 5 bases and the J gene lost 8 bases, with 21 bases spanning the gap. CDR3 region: CASSASLLGRRGELFF. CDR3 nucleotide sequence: TGTGCCAGCAGCGCCAGTTTGTTAGGGCGGCGTGGGGAGCTGTTTTTT.

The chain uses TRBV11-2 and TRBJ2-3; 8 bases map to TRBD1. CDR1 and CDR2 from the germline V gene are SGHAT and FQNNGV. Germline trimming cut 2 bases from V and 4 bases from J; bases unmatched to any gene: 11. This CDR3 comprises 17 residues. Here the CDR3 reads CASSLTRQGRPPDTQYF. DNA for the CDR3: TGTGCCAGCAGCTTAACCCGACAGGGGAGACCCCCAGATACGCAGTATTTT.

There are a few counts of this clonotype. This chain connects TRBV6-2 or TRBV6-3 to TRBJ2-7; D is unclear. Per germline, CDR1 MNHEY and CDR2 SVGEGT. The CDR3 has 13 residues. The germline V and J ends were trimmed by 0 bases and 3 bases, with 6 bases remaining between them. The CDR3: CASSYSLDYEQYF. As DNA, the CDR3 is TGTGCCAGCAGTTACTCGCTCGACTACGAGCAGTACTTC.

The CDR3 DNA follows: TGTGCCAGCAGTGAATCGGGACCTAGAACGGACATTCAGTACTTC. Its translation: CASSESGPRTDIQYF. V and J are TRBV25-1 and TRBJ2-4; D may be TRBD1 or TRBD2 (5 bases each). Trimming pared 1 base from V and 8 bases from J, leaving 15 bases between. Germline-derived CDR1 and CDR2 are MGHDK and SYGVNS. CDR3 size: 15 residues.

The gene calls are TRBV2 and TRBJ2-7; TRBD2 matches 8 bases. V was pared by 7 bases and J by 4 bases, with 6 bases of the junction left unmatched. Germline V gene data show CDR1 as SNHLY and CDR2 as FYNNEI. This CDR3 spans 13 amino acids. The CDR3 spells CASIRAGVYEQYF. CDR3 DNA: TGTGCCAGCATCCGAGCGGGAGTTTACGAGCAGTACTTC.

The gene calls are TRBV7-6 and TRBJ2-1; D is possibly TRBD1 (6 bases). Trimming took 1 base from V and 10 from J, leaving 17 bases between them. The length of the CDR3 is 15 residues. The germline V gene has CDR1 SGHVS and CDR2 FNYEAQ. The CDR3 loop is CASSLVRFAGVEQFF. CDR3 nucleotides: TGTGCCAGCAGCTTAGTTCGGTTCGCAGGGGTCGAGCAGTTCTTC.

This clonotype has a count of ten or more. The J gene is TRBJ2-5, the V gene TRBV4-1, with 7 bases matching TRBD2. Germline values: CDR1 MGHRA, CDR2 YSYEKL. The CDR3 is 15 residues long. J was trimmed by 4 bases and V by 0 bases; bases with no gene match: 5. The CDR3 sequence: CASSQDRDYGETQYF. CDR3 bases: TGCGCCAGCAGCCAAGACCGGGACTACGGAGAGACCCAGTACTTC.